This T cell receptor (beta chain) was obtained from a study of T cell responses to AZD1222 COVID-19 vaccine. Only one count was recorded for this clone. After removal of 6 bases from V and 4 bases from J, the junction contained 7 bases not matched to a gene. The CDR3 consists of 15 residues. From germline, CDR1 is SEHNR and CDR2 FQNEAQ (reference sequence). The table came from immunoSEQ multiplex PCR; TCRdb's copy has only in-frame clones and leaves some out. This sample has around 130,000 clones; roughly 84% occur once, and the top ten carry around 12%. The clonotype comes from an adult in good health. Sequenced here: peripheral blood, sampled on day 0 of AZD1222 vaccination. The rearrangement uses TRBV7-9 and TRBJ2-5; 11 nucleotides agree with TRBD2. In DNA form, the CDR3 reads TGTGCCAGCAGGCCTTGGCTAGCGGGAGGAGAGACCCAGTACTTC. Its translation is CASRPWLAGGETQYF.